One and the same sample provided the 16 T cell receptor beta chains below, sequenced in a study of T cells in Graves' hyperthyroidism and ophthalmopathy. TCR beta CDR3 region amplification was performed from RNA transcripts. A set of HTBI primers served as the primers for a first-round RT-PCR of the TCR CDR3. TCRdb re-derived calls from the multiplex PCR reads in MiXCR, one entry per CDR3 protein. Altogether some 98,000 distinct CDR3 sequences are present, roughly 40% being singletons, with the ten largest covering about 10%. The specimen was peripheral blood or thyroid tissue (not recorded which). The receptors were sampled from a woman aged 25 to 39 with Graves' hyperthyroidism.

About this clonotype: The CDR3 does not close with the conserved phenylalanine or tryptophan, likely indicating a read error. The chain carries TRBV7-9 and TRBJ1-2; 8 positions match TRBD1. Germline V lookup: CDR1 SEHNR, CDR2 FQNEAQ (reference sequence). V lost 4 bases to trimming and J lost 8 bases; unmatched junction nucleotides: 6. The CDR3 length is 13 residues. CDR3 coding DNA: TGTGCCAGCAGCTCGGACAGGGAGCACGGCTACACCCTC. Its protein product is CASSSDREHGYTL.

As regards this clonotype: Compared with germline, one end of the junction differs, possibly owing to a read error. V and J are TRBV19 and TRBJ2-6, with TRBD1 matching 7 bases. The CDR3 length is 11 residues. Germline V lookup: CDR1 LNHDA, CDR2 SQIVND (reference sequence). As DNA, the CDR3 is TGTGCCAGCAGAGGGACAGTAACTGAAGCTTTC. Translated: CASRGTVTEAF.

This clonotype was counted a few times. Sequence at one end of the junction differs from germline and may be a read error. The CDR3 nucleotides read TGTGCCAGTAGCAAACCGGGACAGGGAATCTACGAGCAGCACTTC. It yields the protein CASSKPGQGIYEQHF. The chain couples TRBV28 to TRBJ2-7; 9 bases are shared with TRBD1. This CDR3 is 15 amino acids long. CDR1 and CDR2 from the germline V gene are MDHEN and SYDVKM.

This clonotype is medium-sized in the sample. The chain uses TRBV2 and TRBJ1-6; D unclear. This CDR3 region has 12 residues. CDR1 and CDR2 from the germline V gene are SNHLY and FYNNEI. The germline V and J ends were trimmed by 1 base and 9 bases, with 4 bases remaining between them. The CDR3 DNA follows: TGTGCCAGCAGTGAAGGGAGTTCACCCCTCCACTTT. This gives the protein CASSEGSSPLHF.

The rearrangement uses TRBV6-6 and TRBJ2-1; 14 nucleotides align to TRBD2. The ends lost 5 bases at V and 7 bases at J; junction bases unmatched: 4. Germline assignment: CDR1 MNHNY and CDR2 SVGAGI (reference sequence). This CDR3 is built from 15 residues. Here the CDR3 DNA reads TGTGCCAGCAGTCGGACTAGCGGGGGGTTTAATGAGCAGTTCTTC. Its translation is CASSRTSGGFNEQFF.

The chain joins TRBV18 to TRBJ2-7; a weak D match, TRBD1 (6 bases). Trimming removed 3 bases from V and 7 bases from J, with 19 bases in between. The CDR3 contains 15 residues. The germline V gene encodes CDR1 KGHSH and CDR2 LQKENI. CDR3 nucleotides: TGTGCCAGCTCACCTACAGGGCCACTACACTTGGAGCAGTACTTC. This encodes CASSPTGPLHLEQYF.

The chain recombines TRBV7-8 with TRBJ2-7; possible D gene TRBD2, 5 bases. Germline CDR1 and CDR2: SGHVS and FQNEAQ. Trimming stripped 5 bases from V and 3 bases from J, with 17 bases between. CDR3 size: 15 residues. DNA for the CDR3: TGTGCCAGCAGCCAAGGGAGCCAGTTCGGCTACGAGCAGTACTTC. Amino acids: CASSQGSQFGYEQYF.

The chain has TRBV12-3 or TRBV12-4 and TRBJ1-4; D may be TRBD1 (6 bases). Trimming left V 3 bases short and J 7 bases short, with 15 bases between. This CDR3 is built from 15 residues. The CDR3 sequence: CASSFAPGEAEKLFF. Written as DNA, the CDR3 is TGTGCCAGCAGTTTCGCGCCAGGGGAGGCTGAAAAACTGTTTTTT.

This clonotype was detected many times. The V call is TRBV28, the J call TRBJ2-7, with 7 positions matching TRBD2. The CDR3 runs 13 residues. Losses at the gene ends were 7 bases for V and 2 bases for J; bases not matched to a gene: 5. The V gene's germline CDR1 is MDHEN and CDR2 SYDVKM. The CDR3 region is CASNDSGPYEQYF. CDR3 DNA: TGTGCCAGCAATGATAGCGGGCCCTACGAGCAGTACTTC.

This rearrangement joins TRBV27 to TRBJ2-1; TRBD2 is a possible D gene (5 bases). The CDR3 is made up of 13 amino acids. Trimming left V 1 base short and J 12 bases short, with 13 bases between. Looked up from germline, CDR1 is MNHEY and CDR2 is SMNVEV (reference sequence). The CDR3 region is CASSLLRLAGQFF. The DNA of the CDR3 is TGTGCCAGCAGTTTATTACGGCTAGCTGGGCAGTTCTTC.

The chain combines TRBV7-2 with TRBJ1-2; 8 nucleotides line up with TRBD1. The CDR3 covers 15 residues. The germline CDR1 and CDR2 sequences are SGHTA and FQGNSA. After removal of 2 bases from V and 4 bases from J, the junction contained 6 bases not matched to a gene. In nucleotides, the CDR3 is TGTGCCAGCAGCTTATTGGGGGACAGGCTCTATGGCTACACCTTC. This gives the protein CASSLLGDRLYGYTF.

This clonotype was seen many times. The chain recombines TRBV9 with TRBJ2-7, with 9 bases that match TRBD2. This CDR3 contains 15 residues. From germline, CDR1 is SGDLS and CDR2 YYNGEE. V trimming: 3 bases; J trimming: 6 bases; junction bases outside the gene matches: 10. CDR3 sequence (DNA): TGTGCCAGCAGCGCCACCGGGACTAGCTTTTCCGAGCAGTACTTC. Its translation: CASSATGTSFSEQYF.

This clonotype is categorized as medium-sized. CDR3 protein: CASSLNRETQYF. CDR3 DNA sequence: TGTGCCAGCAGCTTAAATCGAGAGACCCAGTACTTC. The chain uses TRBV7-2 and TRBJ2-5; D gene ambiguous. Trimming stripped 2 bases from V and 4 bases from J, with 5 bases between. Germline V lookup: CDR1 SGHTA, CDR2 FQGNSA. CDR3 length: 12 amino acids. Variable domain in full (rest from reference TRBV7-2 and TRBJ2-5): GAGVSQSPSNKVTEKGKDVELRCDPISGHTALYWYRQSLGQGLEFLIYFQGNSAPDKSGLPSDRFSAERTGGSVSTLTIQRTQQEDSAVYLCASSLNRETQYFGPGTRLLVL.

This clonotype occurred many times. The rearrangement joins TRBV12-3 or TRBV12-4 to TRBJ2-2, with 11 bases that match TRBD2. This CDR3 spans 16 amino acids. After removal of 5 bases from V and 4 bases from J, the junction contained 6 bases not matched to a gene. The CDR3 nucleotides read TGTGCCAGCAGTCCACTAGCGGGAGAGGTCACCGGGGAGCTGTTTTTT. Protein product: CASSPLAGEVTGELFF.

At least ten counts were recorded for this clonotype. The CDR3 reads CSASDLGGVYEQYF. CDR3 DNA: TGCAGTGCTAGCGATTTGGGGGGTGTCTACGAGCAGTACTTC. The chain uses TRBV20-1 and TRBJ2-7, with a possible D match to TRBD2 (6 bases). Germline CDR1 and CDR2: DFQATT and SNEGSKA (reference sequence). V was pared by 3 bases and J by 3 bases, with 15 bases between. The CDR3 contains 14 residues.

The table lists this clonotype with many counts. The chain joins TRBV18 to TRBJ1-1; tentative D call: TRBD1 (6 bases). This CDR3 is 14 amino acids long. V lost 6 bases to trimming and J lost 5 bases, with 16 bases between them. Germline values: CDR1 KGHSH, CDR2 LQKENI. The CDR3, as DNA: TGTGCCAGCTCTCCCGACAGGTTGTGGACTGAAGCTTTCTTT. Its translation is CASSPDRLWTEAFF. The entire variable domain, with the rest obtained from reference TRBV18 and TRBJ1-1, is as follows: NAGVMQNPRHLVRRRGQEARLRCSPMKGHSHVYWYRQLPEEGLKFMVYLQKENIIDESGMPKERFSAEFPKEGPSILRIQQVVRGDSAAYFCASSPDRLWTEAFFGQGTRLTVV.